What follows are 7 T cell receptor beta chains derived from one specimen sequenced in a study of shared clonotypes between healthy human individuals. Only CD45RO-negative cells positively selected for CCR7 counted as naive CD8 cells, so terminally differentiated effector memory CD45RA+ cells were excluded. Assay used: immunoSEQ multiplex PCR; TCRdb lists only in-frame clones, some missing. The sample lists millions of clones, 93% seen once, with 1.5% to 2% in the top ten. The sequencing input was naive CD8+ T cells from PBMCs. The receptors come from a man aged 18 to 35 in good health. Some clones in this sample may be carry-over from other donors' samples.

V is TRBV4-1 and J is TRBJ2-7; 12 nucleotides line up with TRBD2. The V gene end was trimmed by 1 base and the J gene end by 2 bases; junction bases not matched to a gene: 9. The CDR3 has 18 residues. Germline V gene lookup returns CDR1 MGHRA and CDR2 YSYEKL. The CDR3 bases are TGCGCCAGCAGCCAAGTCCCAGGGAGACTAGCGGGGGCCTACGAGCAGTACTTC. Its protein is CASSQVPGRLAGAYEQYF.

This clone came up once. The genes are TRBV27 and TRBJ1-5, with 7 bases aligning to TRBD1. V lost 6 bases, J lost 7 bases, and 15 bases stayed unmatched. In germline, CDR1 is MNHEY, CDR2 SMNVEV (reference sequence). This CDR3 spans 16 amino acids. The CDR3 loop reads CASRPLPTGVYQPQHF. The CDR3 nucleotides are TGTGCCAGCAGGCCGCTACCAACAGGGGTATACCAGCCCCAGCATTTT.

CDR3 DNA sequence: TGTGCCAGCAGCTTATCGAGTTTGGAGACCCAGTACTTC. It specifies CASSLSSLETQYF. This rearrangement joins TRBV11-3 to TRBJ2-5; D ambiguous. The length of the CDR3 is 13 residues. Germline CDR1 and CDR2: SGHNT and YENEEA. V was trimmed by 2 bases and J by 5 bases, leaving 9 bases between them.

This clone came up once. V is TRBV11-2 and J is TRBJ2-5; TRBD1 aligns across 8 bases. In germline, CDR1 is SGHAT, CDR2 FQNNGV. After removal of 3 bases from V and 1 base from J, the junction contained 7 bases not matched to a gene. The CDR3 extends over 16 amino acids. The CDR3 region is CASSFGTGLGQETQYF. The CDR3 DNA reads TGTGCCAGCAGCTTTGGGACAGGCTTGGGCCAAGAGACCCAGTACTTC.

The V gene is TRBV28, the J gene TRBJ1-1, with 8 bases identical to TRBD1. V trimming: 6 bases; J trimming: 4 bases; junction bases outside the gene matches: 10. The CDR3 length is 15 residues. The germline V gene encodes CDR1 MDHEN and CDR2 SYDVKM. CDR3 protein: CASSPYRTGGTEAFF. The CDR3 DNA sequence: TGTGCCAGCAGCCCATACCGAACAGGGGGCACTGAAGCTTTCTTT.

This chain uses TRBV5-1 with TRBJ2-1, with 11 positions matching TRBD2. Germline V gives CDR1 SGHRS, CDR2 YFSETQ. This CDR3 spans 16 amino acids. Losses at the gene ends were 2 bases for V and 8 bases for J; bases not matched to a gene: 9. The CDR3 nucleotides are TGCGCCAGCAGCTTCCTTAGCGGGAGGGCCGGGGATGAGCAGTTCTTC. This encodes CASSFLSGRAGDEQFF.

This chain connects TRBV25-1 to TRBJ2-7; TRBD2 matches at 12 bases. Germline CDR1 and CDR2: MGHDK and SYGVNS. Trimming at V came to 3 bases and at J to 2 bases, leaving 5 bases not matched to a gene. The CDR3 contains 16 residues. CDR3 in amino acids: CASSDPGLAGPYEQYF. CDR3 bases: TGTGCCAGCAGTGACCCGGGACTAGCGGGCCCCTACGAGCAGTACTTC.